Described below is a single T cell receptor (beta chain) sequence and its context. This entry is derived from a study of blood T cell repertoires in COVID-19. Germline CDR1 and CDR2: SGHNT and YYREEE (reference sequence). The length of the CDR3 is 18 residues. The ends lost 0 bases at V and 0 bases at J; junction bases unmatched: 7. Libraries were prepared by immunoSEQ multiplex PCR; TCRdb keeps only in-frame clonotypes and omits some of them. The sample gives roughly 86,000 clones, roughly 86% of which show up once; approximately 5% is in the top ten. What was sequenced was peripheral blood. The rearrangement links TRBV5-4 to TRBJ2-4; 9 bases line up with TRBD2. This clonotype was obtained from a middle-aged man with active or convalescent COVID-19. The CDR3 reads CASSLARGAGGAKNIQYF. For the CDR3, the DNA is TGTGCCAGCAGCTTGGCCAGGGGAGCGGGGGGAGCCAAAAACATTCAGTACTTC.